The 3 T cell receptor beta chains below all came from one sample that was sequenced in a study of blood T cells in healthy people across ages. Alongside a J-beta primer mix, a sample-barcoded 5' primer served in a second PCR lasting roughly 7 to 11 cycles. TCRdb recomputed calls from the 5' RACE reads with MiXCR, one row per CDR3 protein. The sample has 270,000 or so distinct CDR3 sequences, 27% seen once; the top ten hold approximately 28%. Sequencing was done on a sample of blood. The receptors here all came from a woman in her 70s in good health.

This clonotype has more than one count but fewer than ten. This chain links TRBV11-2 with TRBJ1-5, with D hard to call. V was trimmed by 1 base and J by 5 bases, leaving 9 bases between them. The germline CDR1 and CDR2 sequences are SGHAT and FQNNGV. CDR3 length: 14 amino acids. CDR3 sequence (DNA): TGTGCCAGCAGCTTAGGGGTAGGCGATCAGCCCCAGCATTTT. Residues: CASSLGVGDQPQHF.

In this sample, this clonotype turned up a few times. The gene calls are TRBV27 and TRBJ2-1; no clear D. In germline, CDR1 is MNHEY, CDR2 SMNVEV (reference sequence). The V and J ends lost 2 bases and 8 bases respectively, with 10 bases between them. The CDR3 has 13 residues. The CDR3 loop reads CASSLAGFHEQFF. CDR3 sequence (DNA): TGTGCCAGCAGTTTAGCAGGCTTTCATGAGCAGTTCTTC.

The chain has TRBV6-2 or TRBV6-3 and TRBJ2-7, with 8 bases that match TRBD2. The V gene end was trimmed by 6 bases and the J gene end by 7 bases; junction bases not matched to a gene: 14. CDR1 and CDR2 from the germline V gene are MNHEY and SVGEGT. This CDR3 has 15 amino acids. The CDR3 nucleotides read TGTGCCAGCAGATTACTAAGCGGGAGCTGGGGTGAGCAGTACTTC. Amino acid sequence: CASRLLSGSWGEQYF.